The 18 T cell receptor beta chains below all came from one sample that was sequenced in a study of control samples from healthy donors and cancer patients. Sequencing used immunoSEQ multiplex PCR; TCRdb keeps in-frame clones, though not all of them. The sample records 120,000 or so clones, 85% to 95% being singletons. What was sequenced was PBMCs. All receptors derive from a man aged 50-60 years with head and neck cancer.

The genes are TRBV6-5 and TRBJ2-3, with TRBD1 identical over 7 bases. This CDR3 is 14 amino acids long. Germline lookup yields CDR1 MNHEY and CDR2 SVGAGI. J was trimmed by 1 base and V by 6 bases; bases with no gene match: 4. This CDR3 is CASSRGQRTDTQYF. CDR3 coding DNA: TGTGCCAGCAGCCGGGGACAGCGCACAGATACGCAGTATTTT.

The genes are TRBV7-9 and TRBJ1-1; perhaps TRBD1 as D (5 bases). Trimming stripped 7 bases from V and 4 bases from J, with 16 bases between. Germline-derived CDR1 and CDR2 are SEHNR and FQNEAQ (reference sequence). The CDR3 loop spans 14 amino acids. The CDR3 nucleotides read TGTGCCAGCACCCTCCGAGGGGCAACCACTGAAGCTTTCTTT. It specifies CASTLRGATTEAFF.

V gene TRBV7-2 combines with J gene TRBJ2-5, with 9 bases identical to TRBD2. V shed 5 bases, J shed 4 bases, and the junction held 8 bases outside the gene matches. Looked up from germline, CDR1 is SGHTA and CDR2 is FQGNSA. This CDR3 region has 15 residues. The CDR3 DNA reads as TGTGCCAGCAGCGCCCTAGCGGGGAGAAGAGAGACCCAGTACTTC. Translation gives CASSALAGRRETQYF. Full variable domain (missing parts from reference TRBV7-2 and TRBJ2-5): GAGVSQSPSNKVTEKGKDVELRCDPISGHTALYWYRQSLGQGLEFLIYFQGNSAPDKSGLPSDRFSAERTGGSVSTLTIQRTQQEDSAVYLCASSALAGRRETQYFGPGTRLLVL.

The chain carries TRBV4-3 and TRBJ2-2; a weak D match, TRBD2 (5 bases). CDR1 and CDR2 (germline): LGHNA, YSLEER. The CDR3 totals 15 residues. Trimming pared 4 bases from V and 5 bases from J, leaving 14 bases between. The CDR3 region has the DNA TGCGCCAGCAGCCTGGCCCCGGGGTGGACCGGGGAGCTGTTTTTT. It is translated as CASSLAPGWTGELFF.

The gene calls are TRBV23-1 and TRBJ1-1; D call uncertain. TRBV23-1 is placed among ORFs of uncertain function. Trimming pared 3 bases from V and 0 bases from J, leaving 8 bases between. CDR3 length: 14 amino acids. The CDR3 DNA reads as TGCGCCAGCAGTCAGGCGGTAGTGAACACTGAAGCTTTCTTT. This encodes CASSQAVVNTEAFF.

The chain uses TRBV30 and TRBJ2-2; D perhaps matches TRBD1 (5 bases). The germline CDR1 and CDR2 sequences are GTSNPN and SVGIG (reference sequence). The CDR3 runs 13 residues. Trimming removed 7 bases at V and 0 bases at J, with 9 bases between. As DNA, the CDR3 is TGTGCCTTAACGACAGCGAACACCGGGGAGCTGTTTTTT. This codes for CALTTANTGELFF.

This chain joins TRBV10-3 and TRBJ1-6; D is uncertain. Germline lookup yields CDR1 ENHRY and CDR2 SYGVKD. The CDR3 runs 12 residues. Deletions cut 6 bases from V and 6 bases from J, with 6 bases between. CDR3 amino acids: CAISHLNSPLHF. The CDR3 DNA follows: TGTGCCATCAGCCACCTTAATTCACCCCTCCACTTT.

This sequence joins TRBV4-2 and TRBJ2-7; perhaps D is TRBD1 or TRBD2 (6 bases each). This CDR3 is built from 17 residues. Germline assignment: CDR1 LGHNA and CDR2 YNFKEQ. V was shortened by 0 bases and J by 3 bases, with 18 bases between the two germline ends. The CDR3: CASSQEWGATLNYEQYF. The CDR3 region has the DNA TGTGCCAGCAGCCAAGAATGGGGGGCGACCCTGAACTACGAGCAGTACTTC.

The V gene is TRBV7-9, the J gene TRBJ2-3; D may be TRBD1 (5 bases). V shed 5 bases and J shed 6 bases, with 12 bases lying between them. CDR3 length: 13 amino acids. CDR1 is SEHNR, CDR2 FQNEAQ, per germline (reference sequence). The CDR3 bases are TGTGCCAGCAGCCTGGGGCCTCTGGATACGCAGTATTTT. Its translation: CASSLGPLDTQYF.

The CDR3 sequence: CASSPIGGARETQYF. CDR3 sequence (DNA): TGTGCCAGCTCACCGATCGGGGGGGCCAGGGAGACCCAGTACTTC. The V and J genes are TRBV18 and TRBJ2-5; 8 bases agree with TRBD2. Germline CDR1 and CDR2: KGHSH and LQKENI. The CDR3 covers 15 residues. Trimming removed 3 bases from V and 5 bases from J; junction bases left unmatched: 8.

This chain connects TRBV18 to TRBJ2-7, with D unclear. The CDR3 totals 14 residues. The V gene's germline CDR1 is KGHSH and CDR2 LQKENI. Deletions cut 1 base from V and 2 bases from J, with 9 bases between. The CDR3, as DNA: TGTGCCAGCTCACCACAGGGTCCCCCCTACGAGCAGTACTTC. It is translated as CASSPQGPPYEQYF.

The V and J genes are TRBV6-5 and TRBJ1-1, with unresolved D. There are 13 residues in the CDR3. The V and J ends lost 2 bases and 2 bases respectively, with 6 bases between them. Germline V gives CDR1 MNHEY, CDR2 SVGAGI. CDR3: CASSYRYNTEAFF. The CDR3 DNA is TGTGCCAGCAGTTACCGCTATAACACTGAAGCTTTCTTT.

The chain employs TRBV21-1 and TRBJ2-5; the DNA was not compared with TRBD2, the D call given in the table. TRBV21-1 is termed a pseudogene. The CDR3 length is 15 residues. The CDR3 loop reads CASSKVEEVGETQYF. In DNA form, the CDR3 reads TGTGCCAGCAGCAAAGTGGAAGAGGTCGGAGAGACCCAGTACTTC.

This clone has only a few counts. The V call is TRBV5-1, the J call TRBJ1-2; 10 bases map to TRBD1. CDR3 size: 14 residues. Trimming cost V 4 bases and J 4 bases; bases outside gene matches: 4. Looked up from germline, CDR1 is SGHRS and CDR2 is YFSETQ. CDR3 nucleotide sequence: TGCGCCAGCAGCCCCGGGACAGGGGCCTATGGCTACACCTTC. Protein: CASSPGTGAYGYTF.

V gene TRBV5-1 combines with J gene TRBJ2-3, with 11 nucleotides matching TRBD1. V lost 3 bases and J lost 4; bases outside the gene matches: 10. Per the germline V gene, CDR1 is SGHRS and CDR2 is YFSETQ. The CDR3 runs 17 residues. CDR3 DNA: TGCGCCAGCAGCTCTATGCCGGGACAGGGGGAGTCAGATACGCAGTATTTT. Translated: CASSSMPGQGESDTQYF. Using reference TRBV5-1 and TRBJ2-3 for the parts outside the CDR3, the full variable domain is KAGVTQTPRYLIKTRGQQVTLSCSPISGHRSVSWYQQTPGQGLQFLFEYFSETQRNKGNFPGRFSGRQFSNSRSEMNVSTLELGDSALYLCASSSMPGQGESDTQYFGPGTRLTVL.

This clone was seen a single time. CDR3 in DNA: TGTGCCAGCAGTCGATGGGGGGCTGAGGGCAATCAGCCCCAGCATTTT. This gives the protein CASSRWGAEGNQPQHF. J is TRBJ1-5 and V is TRBV6-6, with D possibly TRBD1 on 6 matching bases. V lost 5 bases to trimming and J lost 2 bases, with 16 bases between them. CDR1 and CDR2 from the germline V gene are MNHNY and SVGAGI (reference sequence). CDR3 length: 16 amino acids.

The chain joins TRBV9 to TRBJ2-1; 11 bases agree with TRBD2. The CDR3 spans 15 residues. Germline loops: CDR1 SGDLS, CDR2 YYNGEE. Trimming took 5 bases from V and 6 from J; bases not matched to a gene: 7. CDR3 region: CASSLSGGALNEQFF. In DNA, the CDR3 is TGTGCCAGCAGTCTTAGCGGGGGGGCTCTCAATGAGCAGTTCTTC.

V gene TRBV11-2 combines with J gene TRBJ1-6; 9 positions agree with TRBD1. This CDR3 has 15 residues. In germline, CDR1 is SGHAT, CDR2 FQNNGV. The junction had 6 bases not matched to a gene; V was cut back by 3 bases and J by 9 bases. CDR3 bases: TGTGCCAGCAGCTTCCCACAGGGGGCGAGTTCACCCCTCCACTTT. Translation: CASSFPQGASSPLHF.